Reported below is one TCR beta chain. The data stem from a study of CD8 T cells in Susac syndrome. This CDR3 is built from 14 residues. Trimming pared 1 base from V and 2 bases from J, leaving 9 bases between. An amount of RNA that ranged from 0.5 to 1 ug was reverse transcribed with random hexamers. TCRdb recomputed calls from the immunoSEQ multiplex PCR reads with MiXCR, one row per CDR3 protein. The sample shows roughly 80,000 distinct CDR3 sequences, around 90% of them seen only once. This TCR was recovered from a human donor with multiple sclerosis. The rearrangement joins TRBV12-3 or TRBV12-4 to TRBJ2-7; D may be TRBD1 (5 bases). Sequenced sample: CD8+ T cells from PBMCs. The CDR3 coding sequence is TGTGCCAGCAGTTTAGGACAGACGGCCTACGAGCAGTACTTC. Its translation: CASSLGQTAYEQYF.